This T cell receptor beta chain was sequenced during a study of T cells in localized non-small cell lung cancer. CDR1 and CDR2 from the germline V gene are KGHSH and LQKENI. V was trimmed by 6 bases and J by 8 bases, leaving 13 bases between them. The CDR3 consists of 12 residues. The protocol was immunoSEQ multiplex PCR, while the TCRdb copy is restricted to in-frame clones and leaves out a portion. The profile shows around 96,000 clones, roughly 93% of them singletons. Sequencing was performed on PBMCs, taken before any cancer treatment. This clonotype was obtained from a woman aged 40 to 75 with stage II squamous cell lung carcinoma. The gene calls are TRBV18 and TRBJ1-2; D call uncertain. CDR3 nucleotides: TGTGCCAGCTCCCCGGACGTGGCCGGCTACACCTTC. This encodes CASSPDVAGYTF.